This TCR beta chain was observed in a study of T cell responses to AZD1222 COVID-19 vaccine. The germline V gene has CDR1 LGHDT and CDR2 YNNKEL (reference sequence). This CDR3 comprises 15 residues. The junction had 3 bases not matched to a gene; V was cut back by 1 base and J by 6 bases. The method was immunoSEQ multiplex PCR; TCRdb's version includes in-frame clones alone and lacks a portion of them. The sample lists around 95,000 clones; 87% were seen once. Sample: peripheral blood, taken on day 0 of MenACWY control vaccination. This chain links TRBV3-1 (or the pseudogene TRBV3-2) with TRBJ2-1, with TRBD1 matching 10 bases. The sequence was obtained from an adult in good health. In nucleotides, the CDR3 is TGTGCCAGCAGCCAAGGCGGACAGGGGGGCAATGAGCAGTTCTTC. It is translated as CASSQGGQGGNEQFF.